These 3 T cell receptor beta chains came from one sample sequenced in a study of chemoradiotherapy in HPV16-positive cancers. TCRdb keeps only in-frame clones here, not all; method: immunoSEQ multiplex PCR. The sample gives 30,000 to 35,000 clones, 80% to 90% of which show up once; 2.5% to 3.5% is in the top ten. Specimen: blood, collected from a patient who underwent chemoradiotherapy. The source of these receptors is a human donor with HPV-associated anogenital cancer.

The chain carries TRBV4-1 and TRBJ2-7; D could derive from TRBD1 or TRBD2 (6 bases each). V lost 0 bases, J lost 0 bases, and 15 bases lay in between. The germline V gene encodes CDR1 MGHRA and CDR2 YSYEKL. The CDR3 is 17 amino acids. CDR3 region: CASSQDPLRGLSYEQYF. The CDR3 region has the DNA TGCGCCAGCAGCCAAGACCCCCTACGGGGGCTCTCCTACGAGCAGTACTTC.

The chain uses TRBV5-1 and TRBJ2-1; no clear D gene. Trimming cost V 4 bases and J 15 bases, with 14 bases left between them. CDR3 length: 11 amino acids. Looked up from germline, CDR1 is SGHRS and CDR2 is YFSETQ. CDR3 sequence: CASSRDRQTFF. In nucleotides, the CDR3 is TGCGCCAGCAGCAGAGACCGACAAACGTTCTTC.

The gene calls are TRBV18 and TRBJ1-1; D remains unclear. The CDR3 has 15 residues. Between the trimmed V and J ends, which lost 0 bases and 1 base, there was a span of 9 bases. CDR1 is KGHSH, CDR2 LQKENI, per germline. CDR3 nucleotides: TGTGCCAGCTCACCACCGCGAGGCCCGAACACTGAAGCTTTCTTT. Encoded protein: CASSPPRGPNTEAFF.